This T cell receptor beta chain was profiled in a study of T cell changes during pregnancy in multiple sclerosis. Measured with immunoSEQ multiplex PCR; TCRdb has only the in-frame clones, and not every one. Here the sample spans 56,000 or so clones, about nine tenths being singletons. Per germline, CDR1 KGHSH and CDR2 LQKENI. J gave up 0 bases and V 5 bases, and 6 bases lay outside the gene matches. The CDR3 totals 16 residues. Sequencing used peripheral blood, obtained in the first trimester of pregnancy. The clonotype was recovered from a female donor in good health, enrolled as a control in a pregnancy study. V is TRBV18 and J is TRBJ2-2; TRBD1 agrees at 7 bases. The CDR3 reads CASSTRTGSNTGELFF. The CDR3 DNA reads TGTGCCAGCTCAACAAGGACAGGATCGAACACCGGGGAGCTGTTTTTT.